This TCR beta chain was sequenced during a study of blood T cell repertoires in COVID-19 (dated by TCRdb to 2020 to 2022). In the study overall: Samples covering the acute and convalescent phases of COVID-19 were provided by collaborators in the United States, Italy and Spain. The material from the prospective study consisted of cDNA or gDNA derived from T cells, B-cell-depleted T cells, or PBMCs. The dataset comprised deeply sampled blood TCRbeta repertoires from subjects exposed to, actively infected with, or recovered from COVID-19. A freely available public database, intended as a resource for researchers studying the immune response to SARS-CoV-2, is where the repertoires were released. Samples came from the ongoing ImmuneRACE study (first 160 participants) plus 1,254 subjects from 6 global collaborators. The sample metadata nearly always contained a de-identified subject ID, COVID-19 status, age in years and sex. Where HLA class I and class II types were available, the types were taken from metadata supplied by the sample provider, not from assay-based typing.

CDR1 LNHDA and CDR2 SQIVND are derived from the germline V gene (reference sequence). At the junction V is shortened by 5 bases and J by 5 bases, with 18 bases in between. The cysteine opens and the phenylalanine closes a CDR3 of 15 amino acids. The entry retains the CDR3 DNA only, 45 bases that are in frame from base 1. TCRbeta CDR3 regions were amplified from genomic DNA by means of the immunoSEQ Assay, a bias-controlled multiplex PCR. Under the source paper's analysis protocol: Within the assay, amplification of reference gene primers was used to estimate how many nucleated cells each sample contained. Sequence reads were collapsed and filtered to measure the absolute abundance of every unique TCRbeta CDR3 rearrangement. For each sample, productive Simpson clonality was calculated by taking the square root of Simpson's diversity index across productive rearrangements. The table comes from immuneACCESS by way of TCRdb, which keeps in-frame sequences with V and J called. Part of the clones is missing from these tables; in studies checked, under half for an unresolved V gene and the rest for unknown reasons. Clone size and the V and J calls come from that table; the DNA yielded D and trimming. Counted in this sample were about 240,000 clones; around 85% of them appeared once. In total, the top ten clones hold approximately 9.6% of the sample.

Broad study findings and their caveats: How much clinical and demographic metadata was included differed by source and by participant, and the metadata was provided uncurated.

Whole blood was collected in K2EDTA tubes by collaborating institutions according to the institutions' own protocols. For TCRbeta analysis, collaborators shipped samples as frozen whole blood, isolated PBMCs, or DNA extracted from either of those sample types. Regarding this clone: Its antigen is currently not known. Per-base qualities were not stored, and no clone one base away is much larger.

This receptor was identified in an elderly woman with acute or convalescent COVID-19. Here the chain combines TRBV19 and TRBJ1-1; 5 matching bases give a weak D call of TRBD1. Sample: peripheral blood. The nucleotides are TGTGCCAGTAGTCCCCTGGGCAGGGTTGAGACTGAAGCTTTCTTT. This is translated as CASSPLGRVETEAFF.